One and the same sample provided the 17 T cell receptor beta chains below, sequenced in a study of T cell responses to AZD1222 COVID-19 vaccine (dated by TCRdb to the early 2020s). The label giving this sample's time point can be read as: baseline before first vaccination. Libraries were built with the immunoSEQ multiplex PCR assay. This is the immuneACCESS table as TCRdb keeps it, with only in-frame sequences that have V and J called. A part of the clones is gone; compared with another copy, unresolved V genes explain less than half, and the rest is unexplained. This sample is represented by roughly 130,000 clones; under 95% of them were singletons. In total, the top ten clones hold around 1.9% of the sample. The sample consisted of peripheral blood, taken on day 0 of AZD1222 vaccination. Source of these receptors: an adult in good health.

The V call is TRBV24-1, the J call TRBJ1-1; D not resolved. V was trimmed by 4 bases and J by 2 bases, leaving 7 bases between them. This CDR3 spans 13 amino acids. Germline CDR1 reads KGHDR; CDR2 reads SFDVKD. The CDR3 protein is CATSDPDNTEAFF. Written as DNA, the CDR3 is TGTGCCACCAGTGACCCTGACAACACTGAAGCTTTCTTT.

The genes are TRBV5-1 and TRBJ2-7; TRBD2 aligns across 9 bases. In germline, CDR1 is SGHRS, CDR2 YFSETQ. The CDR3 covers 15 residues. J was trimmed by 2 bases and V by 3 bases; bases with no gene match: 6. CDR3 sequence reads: CASSSGTSSPYEQYF. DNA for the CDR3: TGCGCCAGCAGCTCCGGGACTAGCTCCCCCTACGAGCAGTACTTC.

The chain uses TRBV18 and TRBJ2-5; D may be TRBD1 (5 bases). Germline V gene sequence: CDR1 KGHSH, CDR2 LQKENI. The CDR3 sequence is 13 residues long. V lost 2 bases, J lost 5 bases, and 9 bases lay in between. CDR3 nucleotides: TGTGCCAGCTCACCATGGGGCACGGAGACCCAGTACTTC. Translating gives CASSPWGTETQYF. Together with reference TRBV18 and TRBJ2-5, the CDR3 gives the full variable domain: NAGVMQNPRHLVRRRGQEARLRCSPMKGHSHVYWYRQLPEEGLKFMVYLQKENIIDESGMPKERFSAEFPKEGPSILRIQQVVRGDSAAYFCASSPWGTETQYFGPGTRLLVL.

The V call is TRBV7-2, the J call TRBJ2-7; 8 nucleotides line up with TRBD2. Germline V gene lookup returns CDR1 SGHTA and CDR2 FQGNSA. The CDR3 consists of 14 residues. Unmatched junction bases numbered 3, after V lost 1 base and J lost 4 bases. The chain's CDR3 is CASSLDGTRYEQYF. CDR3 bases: TGTGCCAGCAGCTTAGACGGGACTAGGTACGAGCAGTACTTC.

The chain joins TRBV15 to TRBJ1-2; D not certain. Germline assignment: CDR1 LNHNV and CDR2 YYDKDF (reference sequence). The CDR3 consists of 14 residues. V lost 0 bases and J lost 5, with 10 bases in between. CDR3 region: CATSRESEGYGYTF. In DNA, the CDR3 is TGTGCCACCAGCAGAGAATCGGAGGGATATGGCTACACCTTC.

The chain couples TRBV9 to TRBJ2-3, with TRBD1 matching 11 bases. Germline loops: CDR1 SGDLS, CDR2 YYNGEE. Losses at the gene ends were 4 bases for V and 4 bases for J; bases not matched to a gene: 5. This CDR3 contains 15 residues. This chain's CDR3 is CASSSGQGVSDTQYF. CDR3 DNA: TGTGCCAGCAGCTCGGGACAGGGGGTGTCAGATACGCAGTATTTT.

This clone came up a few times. The CDR3 DNA reads TGCAGCGTCCAAGACAGGGTCGGGTCCTACGAGCAGTACTTC. Translated, it gives CSVQDRVGSYEQYF. The J gene is TRBJ2-7, the V gene TRBV29-1; 7 bases agree with TRBD1. Per the germline V gene, CDR1 is SQVTM and CDR2 is ANQGSEA. This CDR3 has 14 residues. With 6 bases clipped from V and 1 base from J, the junction kept 9 bases outside the gene matches.

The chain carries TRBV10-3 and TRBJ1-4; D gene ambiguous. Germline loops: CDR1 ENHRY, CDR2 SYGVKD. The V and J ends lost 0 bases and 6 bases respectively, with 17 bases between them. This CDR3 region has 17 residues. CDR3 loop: CAISESRAKVPHEKLFF. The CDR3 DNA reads TGTGCCATCAGTGAGTCGAGGGCCAAGGTTCCCCATGAAAAACTGTTTTTT.

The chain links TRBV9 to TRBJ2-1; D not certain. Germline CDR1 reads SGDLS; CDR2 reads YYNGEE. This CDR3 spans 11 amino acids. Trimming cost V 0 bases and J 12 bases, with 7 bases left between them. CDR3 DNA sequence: TGTGCCAGCAGCGTAGGGTCACGGCAGTTCTTC. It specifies CASSVGSRQFF.

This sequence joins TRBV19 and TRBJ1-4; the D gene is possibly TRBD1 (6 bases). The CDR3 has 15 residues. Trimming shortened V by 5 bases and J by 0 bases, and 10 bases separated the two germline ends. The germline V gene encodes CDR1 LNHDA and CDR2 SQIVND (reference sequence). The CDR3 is CASSEDSATNEKLFF. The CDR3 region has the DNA TGTGCCAGTAGTGAGGACAGTGCAACTAATGAAAAACTGTTTTTT. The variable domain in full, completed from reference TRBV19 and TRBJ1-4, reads DGGITQSPKYLFRKEGQNVTLSCEQNLNHDAMYWYRQDPGQGLRLIYYSQIVNDFQKGDIAEGYSVSREKKESFPLTVTSAQKNPTAFYLCASSEDSATNEKLFFGSGTQLSVL.

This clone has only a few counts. In DNA form, the CDR3 reads TGTGCCAGCAGTTTCGTAGCGGGCACAGATACGCAGTATTTT. The encoded protein is CASSFVAGTDTQYF. V and J are TRBV28 and TRBJ2-3; a possible D gene is TRBD2 (6 bases). This CDR3 is built from 14 residues. In germline, CDR1 is MDHEN, CDR2 SYDVKM. The ends were cut back, 3 bases at V and 1 base at J, with 8 bases in the middle.

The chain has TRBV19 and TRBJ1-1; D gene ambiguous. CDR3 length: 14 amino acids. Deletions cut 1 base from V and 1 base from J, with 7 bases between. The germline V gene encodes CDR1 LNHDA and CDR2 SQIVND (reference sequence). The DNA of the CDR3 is TGTGCCAGTAGTATAGTGGGGTCGAACACTGAAGCTTTCTTT. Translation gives CASSIVGSNTEAFF.

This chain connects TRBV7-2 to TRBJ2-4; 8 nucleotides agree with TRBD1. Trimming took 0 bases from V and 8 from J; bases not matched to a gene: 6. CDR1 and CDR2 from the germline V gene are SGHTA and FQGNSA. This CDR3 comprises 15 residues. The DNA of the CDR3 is TGTGCCAGCAGCTTAGCACAGGGGGAAGGGCACATTCAGTACTTC. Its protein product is CASSLAQGEGHIQYF.

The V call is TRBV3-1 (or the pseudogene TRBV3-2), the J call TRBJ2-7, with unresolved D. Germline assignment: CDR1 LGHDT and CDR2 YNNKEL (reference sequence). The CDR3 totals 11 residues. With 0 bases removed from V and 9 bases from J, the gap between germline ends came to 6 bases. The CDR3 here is CASSQEGGQYF. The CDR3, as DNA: TGTGCCAGCAGCCAAGAAGGCGGGCAGTACTTC.

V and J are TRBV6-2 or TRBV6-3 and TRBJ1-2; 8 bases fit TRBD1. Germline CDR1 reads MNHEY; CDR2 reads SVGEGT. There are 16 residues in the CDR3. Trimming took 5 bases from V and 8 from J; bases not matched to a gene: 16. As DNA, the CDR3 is TGTGCCAGCAGTGACTGGACAGGGCCACGGCCTCAAGGCTACACCTTC. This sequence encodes CASSDWTGPRPQGYTF.

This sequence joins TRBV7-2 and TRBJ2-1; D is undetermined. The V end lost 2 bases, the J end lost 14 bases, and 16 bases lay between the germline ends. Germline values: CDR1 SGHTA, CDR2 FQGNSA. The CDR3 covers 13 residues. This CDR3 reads CASSLLPAALEFF. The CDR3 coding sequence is TGTGCCAGCAGCTTATTACCAGCCGCCCTCGAGTTCTTC.

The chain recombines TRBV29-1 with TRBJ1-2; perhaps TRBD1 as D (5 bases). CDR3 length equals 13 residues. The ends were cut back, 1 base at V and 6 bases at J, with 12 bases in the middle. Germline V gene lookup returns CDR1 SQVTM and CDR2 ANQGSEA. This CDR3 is CSVEGAGRNGYTF. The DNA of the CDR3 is TGCAGCGTTGAAGGGGCAGGGAGGAATGGCTACACCTTC.